This T cell receptor (beta chain) was retrieved from a study of T cells expressing NK-cell markers (dated by TCRdb to about 2020). Background for the entire study: Three sorted T-cell subsets (CD3+CD56+NKG2C+, CD3+CD56+NKG2C- and CD3+CD56-NKG2C+) from fewer than 10 donors had their TCR beta-chain repertoires profiled. Seven of the eight sequenced donors were HCMV-seropositive and one was HCMV-seronegative. Sequencing of the libraries produced 2 x 150 bp reads on Illumina HiSeq 2000/2500, MiSeq or NextSeq. All eight donors whose samples were sequenced were randomly selected healthy volunteers, three of them men and five women.

The CDR3 measures 15 amino acids from cysteine to phenylalanine. No DNA is listed. CDR1 SGHNT and CDR2 YENEEA were looked up in the germline V gene. HCMV serostatus was determined by detecting HCMV-specific IgG in serum with a commercial ELISA kit. Peripheral blood mononuclear cells were isolated from blood by Ficoll density gradient centrifugation. Paper-wide results and their limitations: Whether the expanded NKG2C-expressing T cell clones were specific for HCMV antigens was left unclear. In six donors, the dominant CD3+CD56+NKG2C+ clonotypes were found to rank among the top 10 CD8+ clonotypes and to make up about 1.0-8% of CD8+ T cells. Those dominant clonotypes were again the most abundant among CD3+CD56-NKG2C+ cells in a few donors, at about 25-60.1%.

The sequencer was an Illumina HiSeq 2000. 5'RACE template switching, by which a universal primer site and unique molecular identifiers were added, was used to make TCR beta cDNA libraries. cDNA synthesis was primed from the TCR beta constant segment and was followed by two successive PCR amplification steps. For the original study's pipeline: MIGEC handled demultiplexing of the reads and grouping by UMI, while MiTCR was used to assemble and quantify clonotypes. To exclude erroneous sequences, any TCR cDNA sequence not supported by at least two reads was discarded. The tcR package was used for downstream repertoire analysis, and clonotypes were matched between fractions using CDR3 nucleotide sequence together with V segment. VDJmatch was used to annotate antigen specificity against VDJdb, with one amino acid substitution in CDR3 permitted. TCRdb reprocessed the reads and assigns one entry to each CDR3 protein sequence, leaving out DNA. These V and J calls are TCRdb output, not the study's own analysis. The sample's table covers a few hundred thousand distinct CDR3 sequences. Approximately 3.5% of the sample goes to the ten largest clones.

As to this clonotype: Its specific antigen is unknown.

Specimen: blood T cells: a sorted CD56 or NKG2C T cell subset, CD4+ or CD8+ T cells, or bulk PBMC T cells (not recorded which). The V and J segments used are TRBV11-3 and TRBJ2-7; with no DNA, the TCRdb D assignment of TRBD2 cannot be verified. The receptor's source is a man younger than 30 in good health. Donor details come from another sample of the same person, matched by shared clones. CDR3 region: CASSLGAGPAYEQYF.